Below, 19 T cell receptor beta chains from the same sample are listed, as sequenced in a study of cytomegalovirus exposure and HLA in healthy donors. The PCR employed 60 Vbeta primers together with 13 Jbeta primers. TCRdb's table, derived via immunoSEQ multiplex PCR, lists solely in-frame clones and lacks some. The profile covers 150,000 to 200,000 clones, with approximately 80% appearing a single time and 1.5% to 2% taken by the ten largest. Sequencing was performed on PBMCs. These receptors all stem from a woman in her thirties in good health and CMV-seronegative.

The rearrangement joins TRBV7-9 to TRBJ2-3; D uncertain. The CDR3 is 13 residues long. Trimming removed 5 bases at V and 3 bases at J, with 9 bases between. CDR1 SEHNR and CDR2 FQNEAQ come from the germline V gene (reference sequence). CDR3 protein: CASSKAGTDTQYF. CDR3 bases: TGTGCCAGCAGCAAGGCAGGTACAGATACGCAGTATTTT.

V usage is TRBV28 and J usage is TRBJ2-7, with unresolved D. CDR1 and CDR2 from the germline V gene are MDHEN and SYDVKM. The V end was cut by 5 bases, the J end by 5 bases, with 7 bases between. The CDR3 sequence is 11 residues long. The DNA for the CDR3 is TGTGCCAGCAGTCTCTTTGACGAGCAGTACTTC. This translates into CASSLFDEQYF. Using reference TRBV28 and TRBJ2-7 for the parts outside the CDR3, the full variable domain is DVKVTQSSRYLVKRTGEKVFLECVQDMDHENMFWYRQDPGLGLRLIYFSYDVKMKEKGDIPEGYSVSREKKERFSLILESASTNQTSMYLCASSLFDEQYFGPGTRLTVT.

The CDR3 nucleotides are TGTGCCAGCAGCTCCCGGACAGGCCCCGTTTATGAGCAGTTCTTC. As protein: CASSSRTGPVYEQFF. This sequence joins TRBV7-8 and TRBJ2-1; the match to TRBD1 covers 7 bases. Germline CDR1 SGHVS, CDR2 FQNEAQ. This CDR3 is built from 15 residues. Trimming removed 4 bases from V and 8 bases from J; junction bases left unmatched: 11. The full variable domain, in which reference TRBV7-8 and TRBJ2-1 provide the parts outside the CDR3, is GAGVSQSPRYKVAKRGQDVALRCDPISGHVSLFWYQQALGQGPEFLTYFQNEAQLDKSGLPSDRFFAERPEGSVSTLKIQRTQQEDSAVYLCASSSRTGPVYEQFFGPGTRLTVL.

V is TRBV4-3 and J is TRBJ1-1; 9 positions match TRBD1. Germline V CDR1 and CDR2: LGHNA, YSLEER. Unmatched junction bases numbered 12, after V lost 3 bases and J lost 1 base. There are 18 residues in the CDR3. CDR3 coding DNA: TGCGCCAGCAGCCATCACTTTACAGGGGGCCGGGGGAACACTGAAGCTTTCTTT. Translating gives CASSHHFTGGRGNTEAFF.

This rearrangement joins TRBV5-1 to TRBJ2-2; a weak D match, TRBD1 (5 bases). The CDR3 is 15 residues long. V shed 0 bases and J shed 2 bases, with 8 bases lying between them. CDR1 is SGHRS, CDR2 YFSETQ, per germline. DNA of the CDR3: TGCGCCAGCAGCTTGGGACAGATAAACACCGGGGAGCTGTTTTTT. This sequence encodes CASSLGQINTGELFF.

The chain carries TRBV4-3 and TRBJ2-7; TRBD2 aligns across 8 bases. The V gene's germline CDR1 is LGHNA and CDR2 YSLEER. With V trimmed by 3 bases and J by 1 base, 2 bases remained unmatched. The CDR3 is made up of 14 amino acids. The CDR3 DNA reads TGCGCCAGCAGCCAGACGGGGGGGTCCTACGAGCAGTACTTC. This encodes CASSQTGGSYEQYF.

The chain has TRBV25-1 and TRBJ1-1; TRBD1 matches at 10 bases. Losses at the gene ends were 3 bases for V and 11 bases for J; bases not matched to a gene: 12. Germline lookup yields CDR1 MGHDK and CDR2 SYGVNS. The CDR3 is 15 residues long. CDR3 protein: CASSDPGTGEVRAFF. The CDR3 coding sequence is TGTGCCAGCAGTGACCCCGGGACAGGGGAGGTAAGGGCTTTCTTT.

The table lists this clone with a count of one. The V and J genes are TRBV5-1 and TRBJ1-4; weak D call: TRBD1 (5 bases). The ends were cut back, 0 bases at V and 7 bases at J, with 13 bases in the middle. Germline lookup yields CDR1 SGHRS and CDR2 YFSETQ. The CDR3 is 15 amino acids. The CDR3 reads CASSLAGGAGEKLFF. The CDR3 nucleotides read TGCGCCAGCAGCTTGGCCGGCGGGGCCGGTGAAAAACTGTTTTTT.

CDR3 nucleotide sequence: TGTGCCATCCACGAGGGGGCCCTATCTAACTATGGCTACACCTTC. This translates into CAIHEGALSNYGYTF. This sequence joins TRBV10-3 and TRBJ1-2, with 7 bases lining up with TRBD1. The CDR3 sequence is 15 residues long. CDR1 ENHRY and CDR2 SYGVKD come from the germline V gene. The J segment lost 0 bases and the V segment lost 8 bases, leaving 9 bases of the junction unmatched.

This chain links TRBV28 with TRBJ1-5, with a possible D match to TRBD1 (6 bases). The CDR3 sequence is 14 residues long. Germline values: CDR1 MDHEN, CDR2 SYDVKM. Between the trimmed V and J ends, which lost 6 bases and 2 bases, there was a span of 11 bases. The CDR3 here is CASSRNRGNQPQHF. The DNA of the CDR3 is TGTGCCAGCAGCCGGAACAGGGGCAATCAGCCCCAGCATTTT.

The chain is built from TRBV28 and TRBJ2-1; D might be TRBD2 (7 bases). Germline V CDR1 and CDR2: MDHEN, SYDVKM. This CDR3 contains 17 residues. The ends were cut back, 1 base at V and 0 bases at J, with 13 bases in the middle. The CDR3 spells CASSLLGGGSSYNEQFF. The CDR3 DNA follows: TGTGCCAGCAGTTTATTAGGGGGAGGGAGCTCCTACAATGAGCAGTTCTTC.

The gene calls are TRBV9 and TRBJ2-3, with unresolved D. The V gene lost 0 bases and the J gene lost 3 bases, with 14 bases spanning the gap. CDR1 and CDR2 from the germline V gene are SGDLS and YYNGEE. The CDR3 consists of 16 residues. The DNA of the CDR3 is TGTGCCAGCAGCGTAGGGATTAAGAGGATTACAGATACGCAGTATTTT. It codes for CASSVGIKRITDTQYF.

This clone was found once. This chain joins TRBV2 and TRBJ2-2; TRBD2 matches 8 bases. CDR3 length: 16 amino acids. Germline-derived CDR1 and CDR2 are SNHLY and FYNNEI. Losses at the gene ends were 6 bases for V and 0 bases for J; bases not matched to a gene: 6. The CDR3 nucleotides read TGTGCCAGCAGGGACCCGGGACTAGCGAACACCGGGGAGCTGTTTTTT. The encoded protein is CASRDPGLANTGELFF.

The chain employs TRBV30 and TRBJ2-3; the match to TRBD2 covers 12 bases. Germline values: CDR1 GTSNPN, CDR2 SVGIG (reference sequence). The length of the CDR3 is 15 residues. With V trimmed by 3 bases and J by 4 bases, 5 bases remained unmatched. The chain's CDR3 is CAWSLTSGGADTQYF. The DNA for the CDR3 is TGTGCCTGGAGCTTGACTAGCGGGGGTGCAGATACGCAGTATTTT.

The chain joins TRBV6-1 to TRBJ2-1; D is unclear. Trimming cost V 6 bases and J 6 bases, with 3 bases left between them. This CDR3 is 10 amino acids long. Germline lookup yields CDR1 MNHNS and CDR2 SASEGT. For the CDR3, the DNA is TGTGCCAGCAGCCTCAATGAGCAGTTCTTC. It codes for CASSLNEQFF.

The chain combines TRBV7-2 with TRBJ2-1; perhaps TRBD2 as D (6 bases). The V end was cut by 8 bases, the J end by 4 bases, with 15 bases between. CDR3 length equals 14 residues. Germline assignment: CDR1 SGHTA and CDR2 FQGNSA. In DNA form, the CDR3 reads TGTGCCAGCCTGCGGGGCGGGCCTTACAATGAGCAGTTCTTC. It encodes CASLRGGPYNEQFF.

V usage is TRBV18 and J usage is TRBJ1-2; 12 bases are shared with TRBD1. The CDR3 length is 14 residues. V lost 5 bases, J lost 8 bases, and 6 bases stayed unmatched. Germline V CDR1 and CDR2: KGHSH, LQKENI. The CDR3 DNA reads TGTGCCAGCTCATCAGGGACAGGGGGCCGGGGCTACACCTTC. This encodes CASSSGTGGRGYTF.

The rearrangement uses TRBV5-1 and TRBJ1-1; 8 positions match TRBD1. The junction had 8 bases not matched to a gene; V was cut back by 4 bases and J by 0 bases. Per the germline V gene, CDR1 is SGHRS and CDR2 is YFSETQ. The CDR3 loop spans 16 amino acids. CDR3 nucleotide sequence: TGCGCCAGCAGCCCCAGGACAGGGATCATGAACACTGAAGCTTTCTTT. Translated, it gives CASSPRTGIMNTEAFF.

The chain is built from TRBV6-1 and TRBJ2-1, with D possibly TRBD2 on 5 matching bases. CDR3 length equals 15 residues. V gave up 10 bases and J gave up 1 base, with 17 bases separating them. Germline CDR1 is MNHNS and CDR2 is SASEGT. The CDR3 loop is CATKLTTPSYNEQFF. The CDR3 nucleotides read TGTGCCACCAAACTGACTACCCCGTCCTACAATGAGCAGTTCTTC.